This T cell receptor (beta chain) was recorded in a study of blood T cell repertoires in COVID-19. Background on the study: PBMCs, B-cell-depleted T cells, or T cells provided the cDNA or gDNA that made up the material.

This clone was observed once. This sample also contains other DNA sequences that code for the same CDR3. V was shortened by 5 bases and J by 5 bases, with 7 bases between the two germline ends. Germline V gives CDR1 DFQATT, CDR2 SNEGSKA (reference sequence). The CDR3 sequence is 11 residues long. TCRdb's copy holds only in-frame clones and misses some; the assay was immunoSEQ multiplex PCR. The sample has 70,000 to 85,000 clones, 82% seen once; the top ten hold roughly 22%. The specimen was peripheral blood. The receptor was isolated from a human donor in a cohort sampled during active COVID-19. The chain uses TRBV20-1 and TRBJ2-1, with D possibly being TRBD1 (6 bases). The CDR3 sequence: CSAGGNNEQFF. The DNA of the CDR3 is TGCAGTGCTGGGGGCAACAATGAGCAGTTCTTC.